The entry below gives a single T cell receptor (beta chain) sequence along with its context. The data were taken from a study of OX40 agonist ivuxolimab in advanced cancers. Here immunoSEQ multiplex PCR was the method, and the copy in TCRdb shows in-frame clones only, minus some. The repertoire includes 20,000 to 30,000 clones, about 87% of them detected once, and 30% to 35% sits in the top ten. Germline assignment: CDR1 MNHNY and CDR2 SVGAGI (reference sequence). This CDR3 is built from 13 residues. The V segment lost 8 bases and the J segment 0 bases; nucleotides outside the gene matches: 2. This clonotype originated in an adult with an advanced solid tumor such as melanoma, head and neck, liver or kidney cancer. The rearrangement joins TRBV6-6 to TRBJ2-7, with 9 bases fitting TRBD2. The sample consisted of CD4+ or CD8+ T cells sorted from blood, taken in a trial of the OX40 agonist ivuxolimab. The CDR3, as DNA: TGTGCCAGCGCGACTAGCGGCTCCTACGAGCAGTACTTC. This sequence encodes CASATSGSYEQYF.